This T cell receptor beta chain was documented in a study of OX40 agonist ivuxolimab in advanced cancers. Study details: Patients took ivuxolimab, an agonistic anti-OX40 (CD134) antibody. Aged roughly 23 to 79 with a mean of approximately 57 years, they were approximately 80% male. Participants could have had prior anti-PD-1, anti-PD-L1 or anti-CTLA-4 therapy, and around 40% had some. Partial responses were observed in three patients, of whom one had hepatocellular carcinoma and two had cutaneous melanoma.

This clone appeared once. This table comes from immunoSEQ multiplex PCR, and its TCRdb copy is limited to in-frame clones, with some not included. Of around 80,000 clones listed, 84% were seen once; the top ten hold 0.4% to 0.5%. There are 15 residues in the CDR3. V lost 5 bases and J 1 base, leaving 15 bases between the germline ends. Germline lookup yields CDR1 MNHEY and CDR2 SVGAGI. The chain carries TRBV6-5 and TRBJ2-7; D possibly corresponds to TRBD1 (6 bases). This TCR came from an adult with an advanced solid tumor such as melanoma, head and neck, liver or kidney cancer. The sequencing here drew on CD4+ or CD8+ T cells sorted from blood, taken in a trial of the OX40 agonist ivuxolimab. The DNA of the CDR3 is TGTGCCAGCAGTAGCGACCGAAGGGGGTCCTACGAGCAGTACGTC. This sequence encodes CASSSDRRGSYEQYV.